This T cell receptor beta chain was observed in a study of blood T cell repertoires in COVID-19. Turning to the study itself: Samples came from the United States, Italy and Spain, spanning acute and convalescent COVID-19.

Methods used by the authors: For nucleated cells, counts were estimated from reference gene primer amplification. Assay: immunoSEQ multiplex PCR; the TCRdb copy retains only in-frame clones and omits some. The V and J calls and clone size come from that table; D and trimming were worked out from the DNA. There are approximately 91,000 clones in the sample; 80% occur only once, and around 19% lies in the top ten. CDR3 size: 12 residues. Per the germline V gene, CDR1 is LGHDT and CDR2 is YNNKEL (reference sequence). V was shortened by 7 bases and J by 7 bases, with 14 bases between the two germline ends.

Material for sequencing was peripheral blood. This clonotype was sampled from a human donor in a cohort sampled during active COVID-19. The V and J genes are TRBV3-1 (or the pseudogene TRBV3-2) and TRBJ2-7; D is possibly TRBD1 (5 bases). CDR3 DNA sequence: TGTGCCAGCACCGGTGGTTCAGGGGAGCAGTACTTC. It is translated as CASTGGSGEQYF.